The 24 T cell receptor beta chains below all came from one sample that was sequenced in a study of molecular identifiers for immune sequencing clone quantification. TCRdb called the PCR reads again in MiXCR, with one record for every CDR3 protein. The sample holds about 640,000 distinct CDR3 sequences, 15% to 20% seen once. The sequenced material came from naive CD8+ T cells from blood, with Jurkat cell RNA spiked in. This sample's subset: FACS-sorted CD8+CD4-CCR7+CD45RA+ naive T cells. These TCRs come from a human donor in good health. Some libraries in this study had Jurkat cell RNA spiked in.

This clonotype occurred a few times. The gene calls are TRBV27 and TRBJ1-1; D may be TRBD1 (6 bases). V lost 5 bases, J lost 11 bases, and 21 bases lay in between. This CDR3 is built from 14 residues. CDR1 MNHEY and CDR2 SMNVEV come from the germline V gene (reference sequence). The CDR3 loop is CASSASLQGLGAFF. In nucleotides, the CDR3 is TGTGCCAGCAGTGCGTCTCTACAGGGCTTGGGGGCTTTCTTT.

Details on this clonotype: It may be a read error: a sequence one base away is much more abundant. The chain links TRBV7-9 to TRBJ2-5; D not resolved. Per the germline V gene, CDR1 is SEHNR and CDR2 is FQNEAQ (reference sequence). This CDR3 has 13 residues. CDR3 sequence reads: CASSLADKETQCF. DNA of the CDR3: TGTGCCAGCAGCTTAGCGGATAAAGAGACCCAGTGCTTC.

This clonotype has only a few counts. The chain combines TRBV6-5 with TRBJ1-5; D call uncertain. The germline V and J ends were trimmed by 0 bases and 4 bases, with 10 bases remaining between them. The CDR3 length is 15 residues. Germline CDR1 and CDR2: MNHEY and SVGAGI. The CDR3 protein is CASSYSSTSNQPQHF. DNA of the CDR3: TGTGCCAGCAGTTACTCTTCGACAAGTAATCAGCCCCAGCATTTT.

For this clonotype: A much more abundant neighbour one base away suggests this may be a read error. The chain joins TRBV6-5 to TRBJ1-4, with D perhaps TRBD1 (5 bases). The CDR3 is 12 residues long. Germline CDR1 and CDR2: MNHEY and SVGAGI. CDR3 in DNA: TGTGCCAGCAGTTACGGGGGGGAAAAACTGGTTTTT. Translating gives CASSYGGEKLVF.

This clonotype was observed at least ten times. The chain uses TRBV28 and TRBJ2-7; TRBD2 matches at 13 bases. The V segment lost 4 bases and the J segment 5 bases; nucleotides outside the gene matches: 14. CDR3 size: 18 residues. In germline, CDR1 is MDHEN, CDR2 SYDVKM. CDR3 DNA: TGTGCCAGCAGTTACCCCAAAACTAGCGGGAGGGCGGGCCACGAGCAGTACTTC. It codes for CASSYPKTSGRAGHEQYF.

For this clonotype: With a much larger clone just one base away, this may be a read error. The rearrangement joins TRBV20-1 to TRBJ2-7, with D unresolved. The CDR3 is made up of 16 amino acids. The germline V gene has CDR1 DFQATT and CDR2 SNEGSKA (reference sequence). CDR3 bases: TGCAGTGCTAGAGTAAAGGGCAGTCCGGCCTCCTACGATCAGTACTTC. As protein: CSARVKGSPASYDQYF.

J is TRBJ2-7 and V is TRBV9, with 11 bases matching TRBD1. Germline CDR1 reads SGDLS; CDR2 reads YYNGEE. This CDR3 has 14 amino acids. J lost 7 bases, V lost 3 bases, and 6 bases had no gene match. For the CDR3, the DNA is TGTGCCAGCAGCGCCGGGACAGGGGGTAGGGAGCAGTACTTC. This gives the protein CASSAGTGGREQYF.

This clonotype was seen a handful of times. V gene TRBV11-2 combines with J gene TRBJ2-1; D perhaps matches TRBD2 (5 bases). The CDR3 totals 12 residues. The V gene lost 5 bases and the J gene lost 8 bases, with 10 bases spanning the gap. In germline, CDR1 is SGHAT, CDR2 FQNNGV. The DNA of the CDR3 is TGTGCCAGCAGCCGAGGGTACGATGAGCAGTTCTTC. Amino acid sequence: CASSRGYDEQFF.

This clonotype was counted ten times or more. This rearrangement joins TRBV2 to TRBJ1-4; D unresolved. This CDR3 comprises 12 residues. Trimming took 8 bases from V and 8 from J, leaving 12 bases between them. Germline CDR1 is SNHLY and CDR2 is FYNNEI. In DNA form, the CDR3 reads TGTGCCAGCGGGAGAATGCCGGAAAAACTGTTTTTT. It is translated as CASGRMPEKLFF.

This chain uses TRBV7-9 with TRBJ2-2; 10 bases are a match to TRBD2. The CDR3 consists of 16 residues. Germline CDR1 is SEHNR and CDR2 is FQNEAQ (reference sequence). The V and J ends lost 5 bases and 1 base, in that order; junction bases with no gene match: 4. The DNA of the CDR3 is TGTGCCAGCAGCGATAGACTAGCGGGGAACACCGGGGAGCTGTTTTTT. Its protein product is CASSDRLAGNTGELFF.

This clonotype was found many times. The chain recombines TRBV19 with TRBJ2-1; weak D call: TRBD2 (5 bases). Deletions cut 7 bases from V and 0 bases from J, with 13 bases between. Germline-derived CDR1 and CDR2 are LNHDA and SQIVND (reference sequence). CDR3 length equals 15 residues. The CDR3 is CASKASPSSYNEQFF. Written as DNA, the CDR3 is TGTGCCAGTAAGGCTAGCCCGAGCTCCTACAATGAGCAGTTCTTC.

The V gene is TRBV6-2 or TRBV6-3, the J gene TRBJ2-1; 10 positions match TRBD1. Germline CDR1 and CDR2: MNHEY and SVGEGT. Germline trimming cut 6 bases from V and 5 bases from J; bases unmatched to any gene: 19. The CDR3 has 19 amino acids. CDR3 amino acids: CASRASDRTGGKRNNEQFF. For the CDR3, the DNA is TGTGCCAGCAGGGCATCCGACAGGACAGGGGGTAAGAGGAACAATGAGCAGTTCTTC.

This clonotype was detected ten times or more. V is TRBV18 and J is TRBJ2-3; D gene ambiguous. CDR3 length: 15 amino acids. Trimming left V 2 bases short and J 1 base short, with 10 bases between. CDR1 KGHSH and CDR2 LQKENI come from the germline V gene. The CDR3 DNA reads TGTGCCAGCTCACCAGGGGATCCCGGCACAGATACGCAGTATTTT. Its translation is CASSPGDPGTDTQYF.

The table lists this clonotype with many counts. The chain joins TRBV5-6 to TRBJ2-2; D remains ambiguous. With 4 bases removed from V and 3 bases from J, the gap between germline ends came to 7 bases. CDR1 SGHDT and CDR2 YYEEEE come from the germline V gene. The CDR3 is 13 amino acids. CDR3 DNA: TGTGCCAGCAGCCCAAGTTACACCGGGGAGCTGTTTTTT. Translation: CASSPSYTGELFF.

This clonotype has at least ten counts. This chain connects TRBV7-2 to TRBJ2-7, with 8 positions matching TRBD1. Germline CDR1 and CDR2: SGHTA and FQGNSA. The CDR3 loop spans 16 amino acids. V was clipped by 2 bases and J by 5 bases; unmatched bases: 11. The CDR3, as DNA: TGTGCCAGCAGCTTATGGGTTGTGGCAGGGGGCAACGAGCAGTACTTC. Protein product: CASSLWVVAGGNEQYF.

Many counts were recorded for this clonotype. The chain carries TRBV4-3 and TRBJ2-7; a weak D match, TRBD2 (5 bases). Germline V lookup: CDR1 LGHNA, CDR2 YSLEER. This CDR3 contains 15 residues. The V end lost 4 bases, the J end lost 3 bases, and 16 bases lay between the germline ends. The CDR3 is CASSPGLGPDYEQYF. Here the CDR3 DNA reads TGCGCCAGCAGCCCCGGACTCGGCCCTGACTACGAGCAGTACTTC.

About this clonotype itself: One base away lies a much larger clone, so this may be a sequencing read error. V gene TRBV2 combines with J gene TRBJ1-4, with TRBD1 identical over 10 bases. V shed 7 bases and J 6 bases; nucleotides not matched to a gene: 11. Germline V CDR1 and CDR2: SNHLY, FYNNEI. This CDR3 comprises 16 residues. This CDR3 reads CASIPSAGTGDEKLFF. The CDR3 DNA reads TGTGCCAGCATCCCCTCCGCCGGGACAGGGGATGAAAAACTGTTTTTT.

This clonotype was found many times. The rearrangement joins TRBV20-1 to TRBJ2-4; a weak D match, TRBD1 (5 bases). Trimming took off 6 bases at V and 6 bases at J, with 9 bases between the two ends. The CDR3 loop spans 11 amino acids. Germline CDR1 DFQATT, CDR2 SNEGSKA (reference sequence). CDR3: CSASQGNIQYF. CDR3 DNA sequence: TGCAGTGCGAGCCAGGGAAACATTCAGTACTTC.

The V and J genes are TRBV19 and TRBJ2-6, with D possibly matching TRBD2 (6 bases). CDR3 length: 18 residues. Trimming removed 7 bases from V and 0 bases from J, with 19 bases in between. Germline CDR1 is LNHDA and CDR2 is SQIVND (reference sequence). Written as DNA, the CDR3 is TGTGCCAGTACCCTAAGCAAGGGACTGATCTCTGGGGCCAACGTCCTGACTTTC. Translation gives CASTLSKGLISGANVLTF.

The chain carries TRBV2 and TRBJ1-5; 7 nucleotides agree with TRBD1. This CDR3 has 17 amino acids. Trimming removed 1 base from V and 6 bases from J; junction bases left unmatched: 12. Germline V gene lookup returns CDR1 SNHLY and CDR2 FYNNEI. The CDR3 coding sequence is TGTGCCAGCAGTGAAGGGCCGACAGGGAATCCGAGTCAGCCCCAGCATTTT. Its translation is CASSEGPTGNPSQPQHF.

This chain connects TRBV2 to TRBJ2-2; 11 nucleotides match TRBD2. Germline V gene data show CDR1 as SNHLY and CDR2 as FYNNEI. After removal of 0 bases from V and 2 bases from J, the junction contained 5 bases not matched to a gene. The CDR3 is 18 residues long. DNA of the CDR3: TGTGCCAGCAGTGAAGCGGTGACTAGCGGGGCAAACACCGGGGAGCTGTTTTTT. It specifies CASSEAVTSGANTGELFF.

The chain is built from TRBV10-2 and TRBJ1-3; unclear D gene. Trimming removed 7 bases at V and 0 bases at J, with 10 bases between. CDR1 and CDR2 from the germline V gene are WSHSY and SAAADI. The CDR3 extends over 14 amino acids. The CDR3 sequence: CASTLGDSGNTIYF. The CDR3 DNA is TGCGCCAGCACCCTCGGAGACTCTGGAAACACCATATATTTT.

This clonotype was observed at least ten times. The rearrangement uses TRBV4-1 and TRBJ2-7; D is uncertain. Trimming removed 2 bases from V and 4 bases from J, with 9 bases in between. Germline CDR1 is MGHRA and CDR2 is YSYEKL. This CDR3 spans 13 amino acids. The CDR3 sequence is CASSQFLGYEQYF. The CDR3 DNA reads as TGCGCCAGCAGCCAATTTTTAGGGTACGAGCAGTACTTC.

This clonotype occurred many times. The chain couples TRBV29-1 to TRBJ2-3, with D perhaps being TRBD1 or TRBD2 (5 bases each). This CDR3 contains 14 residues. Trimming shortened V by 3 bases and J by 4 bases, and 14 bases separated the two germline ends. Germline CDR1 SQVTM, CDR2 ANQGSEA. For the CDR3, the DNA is TGCAGCGTTGATGGCTGGGGACCTTCAGATACGCAGTATTTT. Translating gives CSVDGWGPSDTQYF.